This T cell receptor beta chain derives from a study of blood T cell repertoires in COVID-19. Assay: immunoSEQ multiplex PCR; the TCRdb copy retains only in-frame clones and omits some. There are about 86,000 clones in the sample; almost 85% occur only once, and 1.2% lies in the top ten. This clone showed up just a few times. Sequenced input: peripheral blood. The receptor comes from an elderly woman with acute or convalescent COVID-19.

The CDR3 loop is CASSLCRGRGKSNQPQHF. CDR3 nucleotides: TGTGCCAGCAGCTTATGCAGGGGGCGAGGGAAAAGCAATCAGCCCCAGCATTTT. J is TRBJ1-5 and V is TRBV7-3, with 8 nucleotides matching TRBD1. V dropped 2 bases and J dropped 1; count of bases not matched to a gene: 10. The CDR3 sequence is 18 residues long. Looked up from germline, CDR1 is SGHTA and CDR2 is FQGTGA.